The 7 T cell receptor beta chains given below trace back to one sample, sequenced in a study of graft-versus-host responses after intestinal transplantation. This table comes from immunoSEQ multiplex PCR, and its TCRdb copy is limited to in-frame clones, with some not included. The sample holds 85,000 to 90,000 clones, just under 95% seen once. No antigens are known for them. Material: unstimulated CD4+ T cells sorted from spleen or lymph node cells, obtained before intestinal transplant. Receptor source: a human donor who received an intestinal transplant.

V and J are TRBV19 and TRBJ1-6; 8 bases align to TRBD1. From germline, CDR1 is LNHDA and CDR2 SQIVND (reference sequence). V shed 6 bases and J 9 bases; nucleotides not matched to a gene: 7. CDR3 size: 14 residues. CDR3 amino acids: CASRNDRGSSPLHF. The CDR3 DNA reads TGTGCCAGTAGAAATGACAGGGGTAGTTCACCCCTCCACTTT.

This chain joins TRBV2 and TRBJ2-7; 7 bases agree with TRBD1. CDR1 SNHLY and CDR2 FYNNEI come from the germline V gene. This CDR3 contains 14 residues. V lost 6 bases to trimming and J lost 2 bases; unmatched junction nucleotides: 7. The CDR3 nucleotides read TGTGCCAGCAGGTCCGGGCAGGGGGCCTACGAGCAGTACTTC. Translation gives CASRSGQGAYEQYF.

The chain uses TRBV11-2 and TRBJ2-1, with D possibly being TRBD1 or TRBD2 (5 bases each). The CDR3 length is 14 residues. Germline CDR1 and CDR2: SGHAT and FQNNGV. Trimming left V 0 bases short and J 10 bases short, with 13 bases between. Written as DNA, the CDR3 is TGTGCCAGCAGCTTAGACGGTAAAGGGACGGAGCAGTTCTTC. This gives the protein CASSLDGKGTEQFF.

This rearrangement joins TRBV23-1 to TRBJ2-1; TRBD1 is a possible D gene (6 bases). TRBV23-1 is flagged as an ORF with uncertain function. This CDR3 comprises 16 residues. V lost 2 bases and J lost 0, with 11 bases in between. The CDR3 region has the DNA TGCGCCAGCAGTCAAAACAGGGCGGGCTCCTACAATGAGCAGTTCTTC. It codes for CASSQNRAGSYNEQFF.

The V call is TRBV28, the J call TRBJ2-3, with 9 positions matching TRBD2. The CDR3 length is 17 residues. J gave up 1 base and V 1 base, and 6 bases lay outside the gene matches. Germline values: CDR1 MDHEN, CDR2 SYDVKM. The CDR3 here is CASSLSASGTGTDTQYF. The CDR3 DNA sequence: TGTGCCAGCAGTTTATCGGCTAGCGGGACCGGCACAGATACGCAGTATTTT.

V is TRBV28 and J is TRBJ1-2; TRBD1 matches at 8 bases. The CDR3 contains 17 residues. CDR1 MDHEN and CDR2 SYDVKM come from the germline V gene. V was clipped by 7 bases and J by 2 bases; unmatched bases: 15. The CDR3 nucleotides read TGTGCCAGCACCGTAGGGCAGGGGGCTTCATCGAACTATGGCTACACCTTC. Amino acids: CASTVGQGASSNYGYTF.

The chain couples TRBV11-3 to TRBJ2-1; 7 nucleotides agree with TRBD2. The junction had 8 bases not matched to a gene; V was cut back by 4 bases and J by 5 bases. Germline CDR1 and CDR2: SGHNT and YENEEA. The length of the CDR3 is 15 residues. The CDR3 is CASSSFSGIDNEQFF. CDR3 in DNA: TGTGCCAGCAGCTCATTCAGCGGGATCGACAATGAGCAGTTCTTC.